Listed below are T cell receptor beta chains from one sample, sequenced in a study of shared clonotypes between healthy human individuals. This table comes from immunoSEQ multiplex PCR, and its TCRdb copy is limited to in-frame clones, with some not included. Found here are 1 million to 1.3 million clones, more than 75% of them singletons; the top ten hold 0.5% to 0.65%. The sample comprised memory CD4+ T cells from PBMCs. The receptor source for this set is a man aged 18 to 30 in good health. Some clones in this sample may be carry-over from other donors' samples. CDR3s include the opening cysteine and the closing phenylalanine or tryptophan. The D gene is left open where the match is weak. Rows give clone size only sometimes, using once, few, many, or a class for an expanded clone.

j_call,v_call,clone_size,d_call,cdr3_nt,cdr3_aa
TRBJ2-3,TRBV7-2,.,TRBD2,TGTGCCAGCAGCCCTGGGAGCGGGAGGGCAGGGGCAGATACGCAGTATTTT,CASSPGSGRAGADTQYF
TRBJ1-4,TRBV5-1,.,.,TGCGCCAGCAGCTCGAACGGGGCAACTAATGAAAAACTGTTTTTT,CASSSNGATNEKLFF
TRBJ2-1,TRBV28,.,TRBD2,TGTGCCAGCAGGGGGACTAGCGGGAGATCATTTCTGTGGGAGTTCTTC,CASRGTSGRSFLWEFF
TRBJ2-7,TRBV2,many,.,TGTGCCAGCCTTAGGGAGTCGGGCTACGAGCAGTACTTC,CASLRESGYEQYF
TRBJ2-1,TRBV7-3,.,TRBD2,TGTGCCAGCAGCTTAACGTCGAGCGGGATATACAATGAGCAGTTCTTC,CASSLTSSGIYNEQFF
TRBJ1-6,TRBV25-1,.,TRBD1,TGTGCCAGCAGCGGACAGGGGGCTTCACCCCTCCACTTT,CASSGQGASPLHF
TRBJ1-1,TRBV6-1,few,.,TGTGCCAGCAGCCGGGAAAACACTGAAGCTTTCTTT,CASSRENTEAFF
TRBJ2-7,TRBV5-1,.,TRBD2,TGCGCCAGCAGCTTGGTTGGCGGGAGGGCCTACGAGCAGTACTTC,CASSLVGGRAYEQYF
TRBJ2-5,TRBV7-9,.,TRBD1,TGTGCCAGCAGCCCTGGGACAGGGGAGACCCAGTACTTC,CASSPGTGETQYF
TRBJ2-1,TRBV6-1,once,.,TGTGCCAGCAGTGTTGGACCCTTTTGGTACGCTGAGCAGTTCTTC,CASSVGPFWYAEQFF
TRBJ2-1,TRBV6-1,many,.,TGTGCCAGTTCCATTAGCGGAATCTATCCTGAGCAGTTCTTC,CASSISGIYPEQFF
TRBJ2-2,TRBV7-3,.,.,TGTGCCAGCAGCTTAACGGACTTAGACACCGGGGAGCTGTTTTTT,CASSLTDLDTGELFF
TRBJ2-7,TRBV27,.,.,TGTGCCAGCAGTTTAGGCAGGTCGACCGAGCAGTACTTC,CASSLGRSTEQYF
TRBJ1-4,TRBV5-4,once,TRBD1,TGTGCCAGCAGAAAGATAGAGGGGGCGAGTGAAAAACTGTTTTTT,CASRKIEGASEKLFF
TRBJ2-4,TRBV5-8,.,.,TGTGCCAGCAGCTTTTCGGCAGGACCCGCCAAAAACATTCAGTACTTC,CASSFSAGPAKNIQYF
TRBJ1-2,TRBV15,.,.,TGTGCCACCAGCAGAGATCGACAGCCTAACTATGGCTACACCTTC,CATSRDRQPNYGYTF
TRBJ2-3,TRBV7-9,.,.,TGTGCCAGCAGCCCAAGGGTATGGGGAAGCACAGATACGCAGTATTTT,CASSPRVWGSTDTQYF
TRBJ1-1,TRBV10-3,.,TRBD1,TGTGCCATCAGGCCAGACAGGGTGGGCACTGAAGCTTTCTTT,CAIRPDRVGTEAFF
TRBJ1-2,TRBV29-1,.,.,TGCAGCGTTGAAGGAACGGCATATGGGGGCGGCTATGGCTACACCTTC,CSVEGTAYGGGYGYTF
TRBJ2-4,TRBV6-4,.,.,TGTGCCAGCAGTGACTCTGGGGGGAGCATTCAGTACTTC,CASSDSGGSIQYF
TRBJ2-5,TRBV6-5,.,TRBD2,TGTGCCAGCAGTCAGGCGGGGGTAGAGACCCAGTACTTC,CASSQAGVETQYF
TRBJ2-4,TRBV2,.,TRBD1,TGTGCCAGCAGTCCGGGACAGCAAAACATTCAGTACTTC,CASSPGQQNIQYF
TRBJ2-7,TRBV19,few,.,TGTGCCAGTAGTATTTCGACAGGTTTCGAGCAGTACTTC,CASSISTGFEQYF
TRBJ2-7,TRBV29-1,.,TRBD1,TGCAGCGTTCTTACCATCTACGGGACAGGCCCCTCCGAGCAGTACTTC,CSVLTIYGTGPSEQYF
TRBJ1-4,TRBV4-1,.,.,TGCGCCAGCAGCCAAGCCCGAACAGCCGCTAATGAAAAACTGTTTTTT,CASSQARTAANEKLFF
TRBJ2-6,TRBV28,.,TRBD1,TGTGCCAGCAGTTTCCCGGGACAGCCCTCTGGGGCCAACGTCCTGACTTTC,CASSFPGQPSGANVLTF